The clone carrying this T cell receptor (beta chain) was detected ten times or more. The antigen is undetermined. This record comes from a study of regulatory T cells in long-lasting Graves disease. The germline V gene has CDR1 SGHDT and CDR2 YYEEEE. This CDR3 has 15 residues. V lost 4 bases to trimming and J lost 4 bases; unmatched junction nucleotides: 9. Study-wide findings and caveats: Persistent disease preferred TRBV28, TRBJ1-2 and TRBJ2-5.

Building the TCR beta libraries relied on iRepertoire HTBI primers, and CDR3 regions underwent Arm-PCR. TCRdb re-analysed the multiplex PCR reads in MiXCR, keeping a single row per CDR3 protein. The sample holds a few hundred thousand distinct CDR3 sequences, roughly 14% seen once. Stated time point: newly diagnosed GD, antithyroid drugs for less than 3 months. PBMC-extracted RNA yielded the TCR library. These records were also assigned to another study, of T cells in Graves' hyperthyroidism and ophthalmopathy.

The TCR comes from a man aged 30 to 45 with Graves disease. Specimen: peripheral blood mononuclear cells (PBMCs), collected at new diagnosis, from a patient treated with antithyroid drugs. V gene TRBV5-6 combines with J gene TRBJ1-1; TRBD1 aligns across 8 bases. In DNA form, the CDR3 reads TGTGCCAGCAGCCCACAGGGGGGATTGGGCACTGAAGCTTTCTTT. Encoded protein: CASSPQGGLGTEAFF.